Following are 21 T cell receptor beta chains from one sample sequenced in a study of cytomegalovirus exposure and HLA in healthy donors. The PCR used 60 Vbeta and 13 Jbeta primers. Repertoires were generated with immunoSEQ multiplex PCR, while TCRdb's copy carries only in-frame clones and drops some. The sample gives 170,000 or so clones, over 70% of which show up once; over 3% is in the top ten. The sample was PBMCs. Receptors were obtained from a woman in her forties or fifties in good health and CMV-seropositive.

V usage is TRBV19 and J usage is TRBJ1-4, with 7 bases fitting TRBD1. The CDR3 consists of 14 residues. Germline V gene lookup returns CDR1 LNHDA and CDR2 SQIVND (reference sequence). With 6 bases clipped from V and 7 bases from J, the junction kept 8 bases outside the gene matches. The CDR3 is CASSVGQDGEKLFF. CDR3 DNA: TGTGCCAGTAGCGTCGGACAGGATGGTGAAAAACTGTTTTTT.

This chain links TRBV30 with TRBJ2-1, with a weak D call TRBD1 (5 bases). Germline-derived CDR1 and CDR2 are GTSNPN and SVGIG (reference sequence). V dropped 1 base and J dropped 9 bases, with 10 bases sitting between them. The CDR3 is 12 amino acids. CDR3 nucleotides: TGTGCCTGGAGTGCCCAGGGTCCTGAGCAGTTCTTC. Translation gives CAWSAQGPEQFF.

The chain carries TRBV11-2 and TRBJ2-5; perhaps TRBD1 as D (6 bases). The V and J ends lost 5 bases and 1 base respectively, with 11 bases between them. The CDR3 is 14 residues long. The V gene's germline CDR1 is SGHAT and CDR2 FQNNGV. CDR3: CASSRTGIQETQYF. In DNA form, the CDR3 reads TGTGCCAGCAGCCGTACAGGGATCCAAGAGACCCAGTACTTC.

CDR3 coding DNA: TGTGCCAGCAGCCAGGACCCCGCGGGAGGCTACACCTTC. It specifies CASSQDPAGGYTF. This chain uses TRBV7-6 with TRBJ1-2; unclear D gene. V lost 5 bases to trimming and J lost 8 bases, with 15 bases between them. The CDR3 covers 13 residues. Germline CDR1 is SGHVS and CDR2 is FNYEAQ.

The chain is built from TRBV5-6 and TRBJ1-6; TRBD1 matches at 7 bases. The trim removed 4 bases at V and 9 bases at J, leaving 7 bases unmatched. The germline gives CDR1 SGHDT, CDR2 YYEEEE. This CDR3 is built from 14 residues. CDR3 sequence (DNA): TGTGCCAGCAGCGCGGACAGGATCAGTTCACCCCTCCACTTT. Its translation: CASSADRISSPLHF.

V is TRBV5-4 and J is TRBJ1-1; the match to TRBD1 covers 7 bases. This CDR3 region has 14 residues. V gave up 4 bases and J gave up 11 bases; unmatched junction bases: 14. Germline V gene sequence: CDR1 SGHNT, CDR2 YYREEE (reference sequence). The CDR3 sequence is CASSPLGQPEVAFF. DNA of the CDR3: TGTGCCAGCAGCCCCTTGGGACAGCCTGAAGTGGCTTTCTTT.

This clone has just one count. V is TRBV4-2 and J is TRBJ1-4; 10 positions match TRBD1. This CDR3 comprises 16 residues. The trim removed 0 bases at V and 7 bases at J, leaving 5 bases unmatched. Germline loops: CDR1 LGHNA, CDR2 YNFKEQ. CDR3 DNA sequence: TGTGCCAGCAGCCAAGAGAGAGGGACAGGGGCTGAAAAACTGTTTTTT. It codes for CASSQERGTGAEKLFF.

This rearrangement joins TRBV5-6 to TRBJ2-2; 8 nucleotides align to TRBD2. V lost 2 bases to trimming and J lost 8 bases; unmatched junction nucleotides: 2. In germline, CDR1 is SGHDT, CDR2 YYEEEE. CDR3 size: 13 residues. CDR3 protein: CASSFSGKGELFF. The CDR3 DNA reads as TGTGCCAGCAGCTTTAGCGGGAAGGGGGAGCTGTTTTTT.

The chain couples TRBV6-1 to TRBJ2-5; D unresolved. Germline CDR1 and CDR2: MNHNS and SASEGT. V lost 9 bases, J lost 0 bases, and 14 bases lay in between. This CDR3 region has 14 residues. The chain's CDR3 is CASSLSWNQETQYF. The CDR3 DNA follows: TGTGCCAGTAGCCTCTCGTGGAACCAAGAGACCCAGTACTTC.

V gene TRBV5-1 combines with J gene TRBJ1-5, with D maybe TRBD1 (5 bases). The CDR3 has 13 amino acids. Trimming cost V 5 bases and J 6 bases, with 12 bases left between them. Germline V CDR1 and CDR2: SGHRS, YFSETQ. The chain's CDR3 is CASSVGRGQPQHF. CDR3 DNA: TGCGCCAGCAGTGTGGGTAGGGGTCAGCCCCAGCATTTT.

The chain couples TRBV6-5 to TRBJ1-1, with D possibly matching TRBD1 (6 bases). The germline V and J ends were trimmed by 0 bases and 4 bases, with 15 bases remaining between them. The CDR3 consists of 16 residues. Germline loops: CDR1 MNHEY, CDR2 SVGAGI. The CDR3 bases are TGTGCCAGCAGTTACTCGGAACAGGGATTGGTCACTGAAGCTTTCTTT. Its translation is CASSYSEQGLVTEAFF.

The genes are TRBV27 and TRBJ1-6, with D uncertain. CDR3 length equals 15 residues. Germline values: CDR1 MNHEY, CDR2 SMNVEV (reference sequence). Trimming left V 0 bases short and J 4 bases short, with 7 bases between. CDR3 in amino acids: CASSLSTGYNSPLHF. The CDR3 region has the DNA TGTGCCAGCAGTTTATCGACGGGGTATAATTCACCCCTCCACTTT.

This chain connects TRBV11-3 to TRBJ1-6; D is perhaps TRBD1 (6 bases). CDR1 is SGHNT, CDR2 YENEEA, per germline. The CDR3 spans 15 residues. V was trimmed by 4 bases and J by 8 bases, leaving 15 bases between them. CDR3 protein: CASSSGQPRDSPLHF. DNA for the CDR3: TGTGCCAGCAGCTCTGGACAGCCCCGGGATTCACCCCTCCACTTT.

This clone was counted between two and nine times. CDR3 loop: CASSPPGSMGFF. For the CDR3, the DNA is TGTGCCAGCTCACCCCCGGGGTCCATGGGGTTCTTC. V is TRBV18 and J is TRBJ2-1, with D possibly TRBD2 on 5 matching bases. The length of the CDR3 is 12 residues. Trimming shortened V by 3 bases and J by 15 bases, and 15 bases separated the two germline ends. CDR1 KGHSH and CDR2 LQKENI come from the germline V gene.

This rearrangement joins TRBV11-3 to TRBJ1-3, with TRBD1 identical over 8 bases. Germline loops: CDR1 SGHNT, CDR2 YENEEA. The CDR3 contains 14 residues. Unmatched junction bases numbered 6, after V lost 2 bases and J lost 9 bases. The CDR3 bases are TGTGCCAGCAGCTTATGGGACAGGACGAGCACCATATATTTT. It specifies CASSLWDRTSTIYF.

The rearrangement links TRBV11-2 to TRBJ1-1; 9 bases fit TRBD1. CDR3 length: 14 amino acids. Per the germline V gene, CDR1 is SGHAT and CDR2 is FQNNGV. V lost 5 bases to trimming and J lost 5 bases; unmatched junction nucleotides: 6. The CDR3, as DNA: TGTGCCAGCAGCCCCGGGGACAGGGAGACTGAAGCTTTCTTT. It translates to CASSPGDRETEAFF. Full variable domain (outside the CDR3, taken from reference TRBV11-2 and TRBJ1-1): EAGVAQSPRYKIIEKRQSVAFWCNPISGHATLYWYQQILGQGPKLLIQFQNNGVVDDSQLPKDRFSAERLKGVDSTLKIQPAKLEDSAVYLCASSPGDRETEAFFGQGTRLTVV.

The rearrangement links TRBV23-1 to TRBJ2-5; 8 bases line up with TRBD1. TRBV23-1 has ORF status, its function being uncertain. The CDR3 covers 17 residues. The V and J ends lost 0 bases and 0 bases, in that order; junction bases with no gene match: 6. In nucleotides, the CDR3 is TGCGCCAGCAGTCAATCGTCGGCAGGGGGCCACCAAGAGACCCAGTACTTC. Amino acids: CASSQSSAGGHQETQYF.

The CDR3 sequence: CASTNHFLNEQFF. In DNA form, the CDR3 reads TGCGCCAGCACTAATCATTTTCTCAATGAGCAGTTCTTC. This chain joins TRBV5-1 and TRBJ2-1; D gene unclear. The CDR3 loop spans 13 amino acids. CDR1 is SGHRS and CDR2 is YFSETQ in the germline V gene. Trimming removed 6 bases from V and 6 bases from J, with 13 bases in between.

The chain combines TRBV7-9 with TRBJ1-5; 7 nucleotides line up with TRBD1. The V segment lost 5 bases and the J segment 5 bases; nucleotides outside the gene matches: 3. This CDR3 comprises 13 residues. From germline, CDR1 is SEHNR and CDR2 FQNEAQ (reference sequence). CDR3 bases: TGTGCCAGCAGCCCGACAGGGTATCAGCCCCAGCATTTT. Translating gives CASSPTGYQPQHF.

The rearrangement uses TRBV11-2 and TRBJ2-3; TRBD2 is a possible D gene (6 bases). The length of the CDR3 is 16 residues. Germline V gives CDR1 SGHAT, CDR2 FQNNGV. V was pared by 1 base and J by 3 bases, with 14 bases between. The CDR3: CASSLGGVGWTDTQYF. The CDR3 coding sequence is TGTGCCAGCAGCTTAGGGGGGGTGGGGTGGACAGATACGCAGTATTTT.

This sequence joins TRBV6-6 and TRBJ2-3, with D perhaps TRBD1 (5 bases). The CDR3 consists of 12 residues. V lost 6 bases and J 2 bases, leaving 6 bases between the germline ends. The germline V gene has CDR1 MNHNY and CDR2 SVGAGI (reference sequence). DNA for the CDR3: TGTGCCAGCAGGGGGCCCACAGATACGCAGTATTTT. This gives the protein CASRGPTDTQYF.